A single sample is the source of the 30 T cell receptor beta chains below, sequenced in a study of vaccination effects on CD4 cells after COVID-19. CD4+ T cells specific for antigen were expanded with viral peptide pools by the ViraFEST assay before sequencing. Subsequent to a culture period of under twelve days, CD4+ T cells were isolated. Participants received two doses of either the BNT162b2 or mRNA-1273 vaccine. Method: immunoSEQ multiplex PCR; TCRdb's copy keeps in-frame clones and lacks some. The table records approximately 78,000 clones, over 70% of them present only once. Their target antigens are unknown. The sequencing here drew on CD4+ T cells from PBMCs cultured with HCoV-229E spike peptides, taken after COVID-19 vaccination. The receptors come from a human donor who received a COVID-19 vaccine.

The chain employs TRBV5-4 and TRBJ2-3; D gene ambiguous. V lost 2 bases and J lost 3, with 7 bases in between. Germline CDR1 SGHNT, CDR2 YYREEE (reference sequence). This CDR3 has 13 amino acids. CDR3 sequence reads: CASSFTNTDTQYF. CDR3 nucleotide sequence: TGTGCCAGCAGCTTTACGAATACAGATACGCAGTATTTT.

The chain has TRBV25-1 and TRBJ1-4, with D unclear. This CDR3 has 14 amino acids. V dropped 3 bases and J dropped 5 bases, with 10 bases sitting between them. Germline CDR1 is MGHDK and CDR2 is SYGVNS. The CDR3, as DNA: TGTGCCAGCAGTGACTCCTCCGGGAATGAAAAACTGTTTTTT. The encoded protein is CASSDSSGNEKLFF.

V gene TRBV20-1 combines with J gene TRBJ2-3; 10 bases are shared with TRBD2. V was clipped by 3 bases and J by 5 bases; unmatched bases: 5. Germline lookup yields CDR1 DFQATT and CDR2 SNEGSKA (reference sequence). There are 14 residues in the CDR3. CDR3 amino acids: CSASERGGGDTQYF. For the CDR3, the DNA is TGCAGTGCTAGTGAGCGGGGGGGCGGAGATACGCAGTATTTT.

This sequence joins TRBV5-1 and TRBJ2-2; 9 bases are a match to TRBD1. Looked up from germline, CDR1 is SGHRS and CDR2 is YFSETQ. CDR3 length equals 16 residues. V shed 2 bases and J 4 bases; nucleotides not matched to a gene: 6. CDR3 DNA sequence: TGCGCCAGCAGCTTCTTCCGGGACAGGGCCACCGGGGAGCTGTTTTTT. Residues: CASSFFRDRATGELFF.

This chain uses TRBV7-9 with TRBJ2-7, with D perhaps TRBD1 (5 bases). CDR3 length: 14 amino acids. With 3 bases removed from V and 4 bases from J, the gap between germline ends came to 13 bases. CDR1 is SEHNR and CDR2 is FQNEAQ in the germline V gene (reference sequence). CDR3: CASSFGQGFYEQYV. DNA of the CDR3: TGTGCCAGCAGCTTCGGGCAGGGTTTTTACGAGCAGTACGTC.

The rearrangement uses TRBV5-1 and TRBJ1-1; 7 bases fit TRBD1. Germline CDR1 SGHRS, CDR2 YFSETQ. The V segment lost 4 bases and the J segment 4 bases; nucleotides outside the gene matches: 13. The CDR3 has 16 amino acids. CDR3 coding DNA: TGCGCCAGCAGCCCACAGCCCTCACAGGGGATCACTGAAGCTTTCTTT. It encodes CASSPQPSQGITEAFF.

The rearrangement uses TRBV5-1 and TRBJ2-5; D unresolved. Trimming shortened V by 2 bases and J by 5 bases, and 7 bases separated the two germline ends. The length of the CDR3 is 12 residues. Germline V gene sequence: CDR1 SGHRS, CDR2 YFSETQ. CDR3 region: CASSFLGETQYF. The CDR3 DNA follows: TGCGCCAGCAGCTTCCTTGGGGAGACCCAGTACTTC.

The rearrangement uses TRBV6-5 and TRBJ1-2; D may be TRBD1 (6 bases). The germline V gene encodes CDR1 MNHEY and CDR2 SVGAGI. The CDR3 is 14 amino acids. V shed 6 bases and J shed 2 bases, with 13 bases lying between them. The CDR3 DNA reads as TGTGCCAGCAGGGGGACACCTTCAAACTATGGCTACACCTTC. Protein: CASRGTPSNYGYTF.

The chain links TRBV7-2 to TRBJ1-5; maybe TRBD1 (6 bases). Per the germline V gene, CDR1 is SGHTA and CDR2 is FQGNSA. The CDR3 extends over 13 amino acids. V was shortened by 5 bases and J by 6 bases, with 11 bases between the two germline ends. The CDR3 DNA follows: TGTGCCAGCAGCGAGGGGGGGGGTCAGCCCCAGCATTTT. Its protein is CASSEGGGQPQHF.

The V and J genes are TRBV5-1 and TRBJ1-2; TRBD1 aligns across 9 bases. The germline CDR1 and CDR2 sequences are SGHRS and YFSETQ. There are 17 residues in the CDR3. V shed 4 bases and J 0 bases; nucleotides not matched to a gene: 10. The DNA of the CDR3 is TGCGCCAGCAGCCAAAGAGCCACAGGGGGCTCTAACTATGGCTACACCTTC. This encodes CASSQRATGGSNYGYTF.

This clone was detected a few times. The CDR3, as DNA: TGCGCCAGGATGCAGGGTTTCCAGTCCTACGAGCAGTACGTC. It encodes CARMQGFQSYEQYV. The chain carries TRBV10-1 and TRBJ2-7; possible D gene TRBD1, 5 bases. Trimming left V 9 bases short and J 1 base short, with 16 bases between. The germline V gene has CDR1 WNHNN and CDR2 SYGVQD (reference sequence). This CDR3 has 14 amino acids.

This clone was recorded a few times. The chain's CDR3 is CATSGTSNTEAFF. The CDR3 nucleotides read TGCGCCACTTCCGGCACTTCGAACACTGAAGCTTTCTTT. The gene calls are TRBV10-2 and TRBJ1-1; D is undetermined. V was trimmed by 10 bases and J by 1 base, leaving 13 bases between them. This CDR3 comprises 13 residues. Germline V gene sequence: CDR1 WSHSY, CDR2 SAAADI.

CDR3 sequence reads: CATQTVSSTDTQYF. CDR3 DNA sequence: TGTGCCACCCAGACGGTCTCTAGCACAGATACGCAGTATTTT. The chain employs TRBV2 and TRBJ2-3, with no clear D. The CDR3 spans 14 residues. V lost 10 bases, J lost 0 bases, and 14 bases lay in between. Germline V gene lookup returns CDR1 SNHLY and CDR2 FYNNEI.

A few counts support this clone. V gene TRBV4-3 combines with J gene TRBJ1-1, with D possibly TRBD1 on 5 matching bases. This CDR3 spans 15 amino acids. Trimming removed 4 bases at V and 1 base at J, with 13 bases between. Germline CDR1 reads LGHNA; CDR2 reads YSLEER. The CDR3 sequence is CASSLGTTTNTEAFF. The DNA of the CDR3 is TGCGCCAGCAGCCTCGGGACTACCACGAACACTGAAGCTTTCTTT.

The chain carries TRBV19 and TRBJ2-5; no reliable D call. Germline V CDR1 and CDR2: LNHDA, SQIVND (reference sequence). The V gene lost 6 bases and the J gene lost 2 bases, with 22 bases spanning the gap. This CDR3 has 17 amino acids. The CDR3 DNA is TGTGCCAGTAGCTATGTGGGGTCGGCACCTCAACAAGAGACCCAGTACTTC. Amino acid sequence: CASSYVGSAPQQETQYF. The complete variable domain, with remaining parts taken from reference TRBV19 and TRBJ2-5, reads DGGITQSPKYLFRKEGQNVTLSCEQNLNHDAMYWYRQDPGQGLRLIYYSQIVNDFQKGDIAEGYSVSREKKESFPLTVTSAQKNPTAFYLCASSYVGSAPQQETQYFGPGTRLLVL.

The chain is built from TRBV3-1 (or the pseudogene TRBV3-2) and TRBJ1-2, with a possible D match to TRBD1 (6 bases). Germline V CDR1 and CDR2: LGHDT, YNNKEL (reference sequence). CDR3 size: 15 residues. Trimming stripped 1 base from V and 6 bases from J, with 15 bases between. The CDR3 DNA is TGTGCCAGCAGCCAAGGCGGACAGTTTCGCAATGGCTACACCTTC. Translated: CASSQGGQFRNGYTF.

The chain is built from TRBV11-2 and TRBJ1-2, with 8 bases that match TRBD1. Per the germline V gene, CDR1 is SGHAT and CDR2 is FQNNGV. J was trimmed by 6 bases and V by 0 bases; bases with no gene match: 6. This CDR3 contains 15 residues. DNA of the CDR3: TGTGCCAGCAGCTTAGATTCGGACAGGGAGGATGGCTACACCTTC. Its translation is CASSLDSDREDGYTF.

The rearrangement joins TRBV5-6 to TRBJ2-6; D gene unclear. The CDR3 length is 14 residues. With 4 bases removed from V and 1 base from J, the gap between germline ends came to 6 bases. The V gene's germline CDR1 is SGHDT and CDR2 YYEEEE. The CDR3 coding sequence is TGTGCCAGCAGCCTCATATCTGGGGCCAACGTCCTGACTTTC. Protein product: CASSLISGANVLTF.

The chain is built from TRBV30 and TRBJ1-2; 11 bases fit TRBD1. CDR3 length: 14 residues. CDR1 GTSNPN and CDR2 SVGIG come from the germline V gene (reference sequence). Trimming took 6 bases from V and 8 from J; bases not matched to a gene: 11. The DNA for the CDR3 is TGTGCCTGCCCTCCAGGACAGGGGGCTTGGGGCTACACCTTC. It is translated as CACPPGQGAWGYTF. The complete variable domain, with remaining parts taken from reference TRBV30 and TRBJ1-2, reads SQTIHQWPATLVQPVGSPLSLECTVEGTSNPNLYWYRQAAGRGLQLLFYSVGIGQISSEVPQNLSASRPQDRQFILSSKKLLLSDSGFYLCACPPGQGAWGYTFGSGTRLTVV.

The genes are TRBV12-3 or TRBV12-4 and TRBJ1-5; maybe TRBD1 (5 bases). V gave up 2 bases and J gave up 6 bases, with 8 bases separating them. The CDR3 has 13 residues. The CDR3: CASSLQGSQPQHF. The DNA for the CDR3 is TGTGCCAGCAGTTTACAGGGTAGTCAGCCCCAGCATTTT.

This chain uses TRBV5-8 with TRBJ1-5; 7 bases are a match to TRBD1. The CDR3 has 14 amino acids. Germline CDR1 is SGHTS and CDR2 is YDEGEE. J gave up 12 bases and V 2 bases, and 11 bases lay outside the gene matches. CDR3 sequence: CASSFFVGRDSQHF. The DNA for the CDR3 is TGTGCCAGCAGCTTTTTCGTGGGCCGGGACAGCCAGCATTTT.

The rearrangement uses TRBV2 and TRBJ2-7, with D unresolved. CDR1 is SNHLY and CDR2 is FYNNEI in the germline V gene. CDR3 length equals 11 residues. V was trimmed by 2 bases and J by 6 bases, leaving 5 bases between them. The CDR3 loop reads CASSELSEQYV. The CDR3 DNA is TGTGCCAGCAGTGAACTATCCGAGCAGTACGTC.

The V and J genes are TRBV7-2 and TRBJ1-5; 7 bases are a match to TRBD1. The trim removed 1 base at V and 0 bases at J, leaving 6 bases unmatched. This CDR3 region has 17 residues. Germline lookup yields CDR1 SGHTA and CDR2 FQGNSA. CDR3 nucleotide sequence: TGTGCCAGCAGCTTAGTGGCAGGGGGGGTTAGCAATCAGCCCCAGCATTTT. Its protein is CASSLVAGGVSNQPQHF.

The chain links TRBV18 to TRBJ2-5; D may correspond to TRBD1 or TRBD2 (5 bases each). V shed 3 bases and J shed 5 bases, with 13 bases lying between them. The length of the CDR3 is 14 residues. Germline V gene data show CDR1 as KGHSH and CDR2 as LQKENI. The CDR3 nucleotides are TGTGCCAGCTCACCCTGGGACGGGTCTGAGACCCAGTACTTC. Amino acids: CASSPWDGSETQYF. The variable domain in full, completed from reference TRBV18 and TRBJ2-5, reads NAGVMQNPRHLVRRRGQEARLRCSPMKGHSHVYWYRQLPEEGLKFMVYLQKENIIDESGMPKERFSAEFPKEGPSILRIQQVVRGDSAAYFCASSPWDGSETQYFGPGTRLLVL.

This sequence joins TRBV30 and TRBJ2-1, with 8 bases identical to TRBD2. CDR3 length: 14 amino acids. Germline V lookup: CDR1 GTSNPN, CDR2 SVGIG (reference sequence). V trimming: 1 base; J trimming: 9 bases; junction bases outside the gene matches: 8. The CDR3 loop is CAWSGPAGDGEQFF. CDR3 DNA sequence: TGTGCCTGGAGTGGCCCAGCGGGGGATGGTGAGCAGTTCTTC. Filled out from reference TRBV30 and TRBJ2-1, the complete variable domain reads SQTIHQWPATLVQPVGSPLSLECTVEGTSNPNLYWYRQAAGRGLQLLFYSVGIGQISSEVPQNLSASRPQDRQFILSSKKLLLSDSGFYLCAWSGPAGDGEQFFGPGTRLTVL.

The chain combines TRBV7-2 with TRBJ1-1; 8 positions match TRBD1. The CDR3 sequence is 15 residues long. From germline, CDR1 is SGHTA and CDR2 FQGNSA. The V and J ends lost 0 bases and 0 bases, in that order; junction bases with no gene match: 0. The CDR3 DNA is TGTGCCAGCAGCTTAGCGGGACAGGTGAACACTGAAGCTTTCTTT. Its translation is CASSLAGQVNTEAFF.

The rearrangement joins TRBV11-2 to TRBJ2-2; TRBD2 might be the D (6 bases). V dropped 4 bases and J dropped 6 bases, with 21 bases sitting between them. Germline V gene sequence: CDR1 SGHAT, CDR2 FQNNGV. The CDR3 consists of 17 residues. The CDR3 spells CASSSPLATVFSGELFF. The CDR3 region has the DNA TGTGCCAGCAGCTCCCCACTAGCAACTGTTTTTTCCGGGGAGCTGTTTTTT.

CDR3 region: CASSQNQGTEAFF. DNA for the CDR3: TGTGCCAGCAGCCAAAATCAGGGGACTGAAGCTTTCTTT. This chain links TRBV14 with TRBJ1-1; TRBD1 might be the D (6 bases). The CDR3 sequence is 13 residues long. The V end was cut by 2 bases, the J end by 5 bases, with 9 bases between. CDR1 is SGHDN, CDR2 FVKESK, per germline.

In this sample, this clone is medium-sized. V usage is TRBV2 and J usage is TRBJ1-5, with D unresolved. Trimming pared 8 bases from V and 4 bases from J, leaving 9 bases between. CDR1 and CDR2 from the germline V gene are SNHLY and FYNNEI. The CDR3 length is 12 residues. The CDR3 region is CASARGNQPQHF. The CDR3 DNA reads TGTGCCAGCGCACGGGGAAATCAGCCCCAGCATTTT.

The chain links TRBV7-9 to TRBJ2-7; D may match TRBD1 or TRBD2 (5 bases each). Between the trimmed V and J ends, which lost 5 bases and 6 bases, there was a span of 11 bases. Germline-derived CDR1 and CDR2 are SEHNR and FQNEAQ (reference sequence). This CDR3 spans 12 amino acids. The CDR3 loop is CASSLSGGEQYV. Written as DNA, the CDR3 is TGTGCCAGCAGCCTAAGTGGGGGCGAGCAGTACGTC.